This T cell receptor beta chain was captured in a study of T cell responses to AZD1222 COVID-19 vaccine. The repertoire was sequenced with immunoSEQ multiplex PCR; TCRdb's copy has only in-frame clones and lacks some. Altogether 65,000 to 85,000 clones are present, 90% to 95% being singletons, with the ten largest covering around 5.3%. This clone was counted only a few times. The antigen is undetermined. CDR3 length: 14 amino acids. Germline V lookup: CDR1 GTSNPN, CDR2 SVGIG (reference sequence). The V end lost 0 bases, the J end lost 0 bases, and 6 bases lay between the germline ends. Points from the study as a whole: Distributed over spike, vaccine-associated CD4 TCRs predominated at 160-218 and 743-854.

The rearrangement links TRBV30 to TRBJ1-3; no clear D gene. The TCR originated in an adult in good health. This specimen was peripheral blood, taken on day 0 of AZD1222 vaccination. DNA for the CDR3: TGTGCCTGGAGTGTCGAGCGCTCTGGAAACACCATATATTTT. Protein product: CAWSVERSGNTIYF.